The 20 T cell receptor beta chains presented below share a single source sample, sequenced in a study of PD-L1 blockade in urothelial cancer. Time point noted: pretreatment peripheral blood. Sequencing was performed with immunoSEQ multiplex PCR; in TCRdb, only in-frame clones are kept and a portion is missing. Among tens of thousands of clones, nearly 90% were seen once, and the ten largest hold under 2%. The material was PBMCs, obtained around atezolizumab (anti-PD-L1) treatment. These receptors were obtained from a man in his 60s with urothelial cancer.

The V and J genes are TRBV2 and TRBJ2-2, with 8 bases fitting TRBD1. There are 16 residues in the CDR3. Germline V gene data show CDR1 as SNHLY and CDR2 as FYNNEI. J gave up 7 bases and V 3 bases, and 10 bases lay outside the gene matches. The CDR3 sequence is CASSEWVTGDGGELFF. The CDR3 DNA follows: TGTGCCAGCAGTGAGTGGGTGACAGGGGACGGCGGGGAGCTGTTTTTT.

The rearrangement uses TRBV4-1 and TRBJ2-5, with TRBD2 matching 11 bases. Germline values: CDR1 MGHRA, CDR2 YSYEKL. This CDR3 has 15 amino acids. J was trimmed by 2 bases and V by 3 bases; bases with no gene match: 2. The chain's CDR3 is CASSHSGRGQETQYF. Written as DNA, the CDR3 is TGCGCCAGCAGCCATAGCGGGAGGGGGCAAGAGACCCAGTACTTC.

J is TRBJ2-7 and V is TRBV4-1; perhaps TRBD1 as D (6 bases). CDR3 length equals 14 residues. V lost 4 bases, J lost 3 bases, and 13 bases lay in between. The germline V gene encodes CDR1 MGHRA and CDR2 YSYEKL. DNA of the CDR3: TGCGCCAGCAGCCCGGACAGCCTCAACTACGAGCAGTACTTC. Translating gives CASSPDSLNYEQYF.

This clone was observed a few times. Other nucleotide sequences in the sample specify the same CDR3. The J gene is TRBJ1-2, the V gene TRBV30; the match to TRBD1 covers 7 bases. CDR1 is GTSNPN and CDR2 is SVGIG in the germline V gene (reference sequence). Trimming removed 2 bases from V and 5 bases from J; junction bases left unmatched: 5. This CDR3 has 13 residues. CDR3 coding DNA: TGTGCCTGGAGTCGGGACAGACCATATGGCTACACCTTC. This gives the protein CAWSRDRPYGYTF.

The chain carries TRBV29-1 and TRBJ2-1, with D possibly being TRBD2 (6 bases). V was trimmed by 8 bases and J by 0 bases, leaving 11 bases between them. The CDR3 spans 13 residues. CDR1 is SQVTM, CDR2 ANQGSEA, per germline. CDR3 in DNA: TGCAGCCTCCGGGAGCCCTCCTACAATGAGCAGTTCTTC. Its protein product is CSLREPSYNEQFF.

The rearrangement joins TRBV5-1 to TRBJ2-5; TRBD2 aligns across 12 bases. The CDR3 spans 16 residues. V was clipped by 3 bases and J by 5 bases; unmatched bases: 8. Per the germline V gene, CDR1 is SGHRS and CDR2 is YFSETQ. The CDR3, as DNA: TGCGCCAGCAGCTCATGGTCGACTAGCGGGGGTGAGACCCAGTACTTC. As protein: CASSSWSTSGGETQYF.

J is TRBJ2-3 and V is TRBV27, with TRBD2 matching 11 bases. Germline CDR1 and CDR2: MNHEY and SMNVEV (reference sequence). The CDR3 sequence is 15 residues long. V shed 6 bases and J 3 bases; nucleotides not matched to a gene: 5. For the CDR3, the DNA is TGTGCCAGCAGAGGTAGCGGGGGGGCGACAGATACGCAGTATTTT. As protein: CASRGSGGATDTQYF.

The V call is TRBV6-1, the J call TRBJ1-1, with TRBD1 as a possible D gene (5 bases). Germline lookup yields CDR1 MNHNS and CDR2 SASEGT. CDR3 length equals 13 residues. V lost 4 bases and J 3 bases, leaving 9 bases between the germline ends. CDR3 loop: CASSVRADTEAFF. The CDR3 DNA reads as TGTGCCAGCAGTGTCAGGGCGGACACTGAAGCTTTCTTT.

The V call is TRBV5-6, the J call TRBJ2-7; a weak D match, TRBD1 (6 bases). Trimming removed 6 bases at V and 2 bases at J, with 15 bases between. The CDR3 totals 14 residues. Germline loops: CDR1 SGHDT, CDR2 YYEEEE. CDR3: CASISFDRTYEQYF. Here the CDR3 DNA reads TGTGCCAGCATTTCTTTCGACAGGACCTACGAGCAGTACTTC.

This chain uses TRBV4-2 with TRBJ1-4; D perhaps matches TRBD1 (5 bases). The CDR3 contains 16 residues. Germline loops: CDR1 LGHNA, CDR2 YNFKEQ. With 0 bases removed from V and 5 bases from J, the gap between germline ends came to 13 bases. CDR3 sequence reads: CASSQDMVRGNEKLFF. CDR3 nucleotide sequence: TGTGCCAGCAGCCAAGATATGGTTCGGGGGAATGAAAAACTGTTTTTT.

This chain links TRBV19 with TRBJ2-1, with TRBD2 matching over 7 bases. Germline CDR1 LNHDA, CDR2 SQIVND (reference sequence). V lost 2 bases, J lost 0 bases, and 7 bases stayed unmatched. CDR3 length: 17 amino acids. CDR3: CASSIRLAVSSYNEQFF. The DNA of the CDR3 is TGTGCCAGTAGTATACGGCTAGCGGTCAGCTCCTACAATGAGCAGTTCTTC.

The gene calls are TRBV28 and TRBJ1-3; tentative D call: TRBD1 (5 bases). Germline CDR1 is MDHEN and CDR2 is SYDVKM. V lost 0 bases and J lost 1, with 10 bases in between. This CDR3 comprises 16 residues. CDR3 residues: CASSLWRQGSGNTIYF. The CDR3 nucleotides read TGTGCCAGCAGTTTATGGCGTCAGGGTTCTGGAAACACCATATATTTT.

The rearrangement links TRBV5-6 to TRBJ2-1; D may be TRBD2 (5 bases). Trimming stripped 2 bases from V and 11 bases from J, with 8 bases between. The CDR3 runs 11 residues. Germline V lookup: CDR1 SGHDT, CDR2 YYEEEE. For the CDR3, the DNA is TGTGCCAGCAGCTTAAGCGGTAAGCAGTTCTTC. It yields the protein CASSLSGKQFF.

The CDR3 is CASSSGTGGFGETQYF. The CDR3 bases are TGCGCCAGCAGCTCGGGGACAGGGGGGTTCGGAGAGACCCAGTACTTC. V and J are TRBV5-1 and TRBJ2-5, with TRBD1 matching 11 bases. The CDR3 consists of 16 residues. Germline V CDR1 and CDR2: SGHRS, YFSETQ. Germline trimming cut 3 bases from V and 4 bases from J; bases unmatched to any gene: 8.

This rearrangement joins TRBV5-1 to TRBJ2-7; D is perhaps TRBD1 (5 bases). The CDR3 consists of 15 residues. V was trimmed by 4 bases and J by 3 bases, leaving 17 bases between them. Germline CDR1 is SGHRS and CDR2 is YFSETQ. The CDR3 loop reads CASSPHPSTVYEQYF. DNA of the CDR3: TGCGCCAGCAGCCCCCACCCATCGACAGTCTACGAGCAGTACTTC. Using reference TRBV5-1 and TRBJ2-7 for the parts outside the CDR3, the full variable domain is KAGVTQTPRYLIKTRGQQVTLSCSPISGHRSVSWYQQTPGQGLQFLFEYFSETQRNKGNFPGRFSGRQFSNSRSEMNVSTLELGDSALYLCASSPHPSTVYEQYFGPGTRLTVT.

Of note for this clone: Distinct nucleotide sequences in the sample also encode this CDR3. V is TRBV9 and J is TRBJ1-3; D ambiguous. The CDR3 extends over 14 amino acids. The V end lost 3 bases, the J end lost 1 base, and 8 bases lay between the germline ends. Germline V CDR1 and CDR2: SGDLS, YYNGEE. The CDR3 here is CASSGGGSGNTIYF. CDR3 DNA sequence: TGTGCCAGCAGCGGAGGAGGATCTGGAAACACCATATATTTT.

The chain uses TRBV11-3 and TRBJ2-1; no definite D call. Germline CDR1 reads SGHNT; CDR2 reads YENEEA. The CDR3 sequence is 13 residues long. With 4 bases removed from V and 2 bases from J, the gap between germline ends came to 6 bases. The CDR3 sequence: CASSSRPYNEQFF. Written as DNA, the CDR3 is TGTGCCAGCAGCTCCCGTCCCTACAATGAGCAGTTCTTC. The complete variable domain, with remaining parts taken from reference TRBV11-3 and TRBJ2-1, reads EAGVVQSPRYKIIEKKQPVAFWCNPISGHNTLYWYLQNLGQGPELLIRYENEEAVDDSQLPKDRFSAERLKGVDSTLKIQPAELGDSAVYLCASSSRPYNEQFFGPGTRLTVL.

This clone was seen more than once but under ten times. Here the CDR3 reads CASTPGQGIGYTF. CDR3 in DNA: TGTGCCAGCACCCCGGGACAGGGAATCGGCTACACCTTC. The chain uses TRBV2 and TRBJ1-2; 9 nucleotides agree with TRBD1. Germline trimming cut 7 bases from V and 8 bases from J; bases unmatched to any gene: 8. The CDR3 runs to 13 residues. Germline V CDR1 and CDR2: SNHLY, FYNNEI.

The V gene is TRBV21-1, the J gene TRBJ1-2; the DNA was not used to check the table's D call, TRBD1. TRBV21-1 is shown as a pseudogene. This CDR3 region has 15 residues. CDR3 amino acids: CASSKTPVRGYGYTF. In nucleotides, the CDR3 is TGTGCCAGCAGCAAGACCCCAGTCAGGGGGTATGGCTACACCTTC.

CDR3 bases: TGTGCCAGCAGTTCCCCCACTACAGCGGGAGGTACCACAGATACGCAGTATTTT. This encodes CASSSPTTAGGTTDTQYF. This chain links TRBV28 with TRBJ2-3, with 9 positions matching TRBD2. The CDR3 consists of 18 residues. The trim removed 4 bases at V and 2 bases at J, leaving 13 bases unmatched. CDR1 and CDR2 from the germline V gene are MDHEN and SYDVKM.